The entry below describes one TCR beta chain. The lymph nodes were axillary draining lymph nodes from breast cancer patients. The data were taken from a study of breast tumors, draining lymph nodes, adjacent tissues. This CDR3 spans 15 amino acids. CDR1 and CDR2 (germline): SEHNR, FQNEAQ (reference sequence). V was clipped by 5 bases and J by 8 bases, with 18 bases between them. TCRdb called the multiplex PCR reads again in MiXCR, with one record for every CDR3 protein. The sample yields around 250,000 distinct CDR3 sequences, 30% to 35% seen once. The TCR originated in a female donor with breast cancer. Some clones in this sample may be carry-over from other donors' samples. The chain carries TRBV7-9 and TRBJ1-4; possible D gene TRBD1, 5 bases. The material sequenced was axillary lymph node tissue. The CDR3 region is CASSQGPADNEKLFF. CDR3 nucleotide sequence: TGTGCCAGCAGCCAGGGACCGGCGGATAACGAAAAACTGTTTTTT.